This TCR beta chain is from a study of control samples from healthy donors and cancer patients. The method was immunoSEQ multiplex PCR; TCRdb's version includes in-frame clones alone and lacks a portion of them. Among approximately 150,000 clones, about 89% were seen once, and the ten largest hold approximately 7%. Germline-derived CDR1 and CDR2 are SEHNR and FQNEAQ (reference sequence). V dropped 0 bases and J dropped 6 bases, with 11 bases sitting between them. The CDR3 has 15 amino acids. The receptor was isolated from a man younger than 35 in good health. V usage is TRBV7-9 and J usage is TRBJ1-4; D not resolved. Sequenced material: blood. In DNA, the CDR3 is TGTGCCAGCAGCTTAGCAGTACTGCCCGATGAAAAACTGTTTTTT. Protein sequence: CASSLAVLPDEKLFF.